A selection of T cell receptor beta chains follows, all from one sample in a study of blood T cell repertoires in COVID-19. Data came from immunoSEQ multiplex PCR; TCRdb stores just in-frame clones and leaves some out. The repertoire holds about 140,000 clones, with approximately 86% as singletons. The specimen sequenced was peripheral blood. The source of these receptors is a human donor in a cohort sampled during active COVID-19. Both conserved end residues are part of each CDR3. A D gene is named only where the DNA matches it firmly. The size field is filled for only some rows; it gives once, few, many or a size class.

clone_size,v_call,j_call,d_call,cdr3_aa,cdr3_nt
-,TRBV28,TRBJ2-2,-,CASRPQGPGELFF,TGTGCCAGCAGGCCCCAGGGTCCCGGGGAGCTGTTTTTT
-,TRBV19,TRBJ1-5,-,CASRAGMPNQPQHF,TGTGCCAGTAGGGCAGGGATGCCCAATCAGCCCCAGCATTTT
-,TRBV9,TRBJ2-3,-,CASSPRVFEYFSTDTQYF,TGTGCCAGCAGCCCACGTGTTTTTGAGTATTTTAGCACAGATACGCAGTATTTT
-,TRBV30,TRBJ2-3,TRBD1,CAWGQGQIGTDTQYF,TGTGCCTGGGGACAGGGTCAAATCGGAACAGATACGCAGTATTTT
-,TRBV7-8,TRBJ2-1,-,CASSSGRNEQFF,TGTGCCAGCAGCTCGGGTCGGAATGAGCAGTTCTTC
-,TRBV19,TRBJ1-1,TRBD1,CASSSSGTGRTEAFF,TGTGCCAGTAGTTCTTCCGGGACAGGAAGGACTGAAGCTTTCTTT
many,TRBV21-1,TRBJ1-3,-,CASSMGQGICSGNTIYF,TGTGCCAGCAGCATGGGACAGGGAATTTGTTCTGGAAACACCATATATTTT
few,TRBV10-3,TRBJ1-5,-,CAISRTGDPNQPQHF,TGTGCCATCAGCCGCACAGGAGATCCCAATCAGCCCCAGCATTTT
-,TRBV27,TRBJ2-4,TRBD1,CASSLGDRGLTKNIQYF,TGTGCCAGCAGTTTAGGGGACAGGGGGTTAACCAAAAACATTCAGTACTTC
once,TRBV11-1,TRBJ2-1,TRBD2,CASSPRTSGIRIEQFF,TGTGCCAGCAGCCCGCGGACTAGCGGGATTCGGATTGAGCAGTTCTTC
-,TRBV4-1,TRBJ2-1,TRBD2,CASSQTPGLAVYNEQFF,TGCGCCAGCAGCCAAACACCGGGACTAGCGGTCTACAATGAGCAGTTCTTC
-,TRBV11-3,TRBJ2-3,-,CASSLDADTQYF,TGTGCCAGCAGCTTAGACGCGGATACGCAGTATTTT
-,TRBV28,TRBJ1-2,TRBD1,CASTPDRGRGGYTF,TGTGCCAGCACTCCCGACAGGGGAAGGGGTGGCTACACCTTC
few,TRBV28,TRBJ2-7,-,CASSFSGFLYF,TGTGCCAGCAGTTTCTCCGGGTTTTTGTACTTC
-,TRBV5-6,TRBJ1-2,TRBD1,CASSGDQGRQGTF,TGTGCCAGCAGTGGTGATCAAGGCAGACAGGGAACTTTC
-,TRBV19,TRBJ1-2,-,CASVHGRQSYGYTF,TGTGCCAGCGTACATGGCAGACAGTCGTATGGCTACACCTTC
-,TRBV19,TRBJ1-1,TRBD1,CASSIRDRMNTEAFF,TGTGCCAGTAGTATCCGGGACAGGATGAACACTGAAGCTTTCTTT
-,TRBV27,TRBJ2-7,TRBD1,CASSFSGQGYFYEQYF,TGTGCCAGCAGTTTTTCGGGACAGGGATATTTCTACGAGCAGTACTTC
-,TRBV5-1,TRBJ2-2,TRBD2,CASSISRRGGLNTGELFF,TGCGCCAGCAGCATTTCTCGACGGGGGGGCCTCAACACCGGGGAGCTGTTTTTT
-,TRBV18,TRBJ2-7,TRBD2,CASSPDSGSRDEQYF,TGTGCCAGCTCACCAGATAGCGGGAGTAGGGACGAGCAGTACTTC
-,TRBV18,TRBJ2-1,TRBD1,CASSPPNRGPGHNEQFF,TGTGCCAGCTCACCACCTAACAGGGGGCCGGGACACAATGAGCAGTTCTTC
-,TRBV28,TRBJ1-1,-,CASSPTHTGNTEAFF,TGTGCCAGCAGCCCCACCCATACAGGGAACACTGAAGCTTTCTTT
once,TRBV2,TRBJ2-1,TRBD2,CASSTSGRARLGNEQFF,TGTGCCAGCAGTACTAGCGGGAGGGCCCGCCTTGGCAATGAGCAGTTCTTC
-,TRBV10-1,TRBJ2-7,-,CASSDRTVSHEQYF,TGCGCCAGCAGTGATCGGACAGTATCCCACGAGCAGTACTTC
-,TRBV9,TRBJ2-5,TRBD1,CASSVGRGRQETQYF,TGTGCCAGCAGCGTAGGAAGGGGGCGGCAAGAGACCCAGTACTTC
-,TRBV4-1,TRBJ2-7,TRBD1,CASSQEFGTGSYEQYF,TGCGCCAGCAGCCAAGAGTTCGGGACAGGGAGCTACGAGCAGTACTTC
-,TRBV6-5,TRBJ2-2,-,CASSYVAGVTGELFF,TGTGCCAGCAGTTATGTTGCAGGGGTTACCGGGGAGCTGTTTTTT
-,TRBV6-4,TRBJ2-7,TRBD1,CASSHCPTTGEDYEQYF,TGTGCCAGCAGTCATTGCCCTACCACAGGGGAAGACTACGAGCAGTACTTC
few,TRBV4-1,TRBJ1-2,-,CASSQGGAYGYTF,TGCGCCAGCAGCCAAGGCGGGGCGTATGGCTACACCTTC
-,TRBV7-3,TRBJ2-3,TRBD2,CASSTLGLAGGPDTQYF,TGTGCCAGCAGCACGCTGGGACTAGCGGGTGGGCCAGATACGCAGTATTTT
-,TRBV6-5,TRBJ1-2,-,CASSFLGVNYGYTF,TGTGCCAGCAGTTTCTTAGGGGTTAACTATGGCTACACCTTC
-,TRBV28,TRBJ2-7,TRBD1,CASRPTGGTYEQYF,TGTGCCAGCAGGCCGACAGGGGGGACCTACGAGCAGTACTTC
-,TRBV4-2,TRBJ2-1,-,CASSQGDTRRNEQFF,TGTGCCAGCAGCCAAGGTGATACCAGGCGCAATGAGCAGTTCTTC
-,TRBV3-1/TRBV3-2,TRBJ1-4,-,CASSPNSGLTNEKLFF,TGTGCCAGCAGCCCAAACTCGGGACTCACTAATGAAAAACTGTTTTTT
-,TRBV6-6,TRBJ1-5,TRBD1,CASSPSRDSYSNQPQHF,TGTGCCAGCAGTCCGTCCCGGGACAGTTATAGCAATCAGCCCCAGCATTTT
-,TRBV30,TRBJ1-2,-,CAWSVMRAGDGYTF,TGTGCCTGGAGTGTAATGAGGGCGGGGGATGGCTACACCTTC
-,TRBV10-3,TRBJ2-1,-,CATLAASNNEQFF,TGTGCCACCCTAGCCGCTTCAAACAATGAGCAGTTCTTC
-,TRBV5-1,TRBJ1-4,-,CASSLGGGGPPNEKLFF,TGCGCCAGCAGCTTGGGGGGCGGGGGACCCCCTAATGAAAAACTGTTTTTT
-,TRBV24-1,TRBJ2-3,-,CATSPYTQYF,TGTGCCACCTCTCCTTATACGCAGTATTTT
-,TRBV5-1,TRBJ2-3,TRBD1,CASSSTGTTTDTQYF,TGCGCCAGCAGCTCGACAGGGACCACCACAGATACGCAGTATTTT
-,TRBV7-6,TRBJ2-1,TRBD2,CASSLLAGAPGEQFF,TGTGCCAGCAGCTTACTAGCGGGGGCCCCGGGTGAGCAGTTCTTC
-,TRBV27,TRBJ1-1,TRBD1,CASSRGLNTEAFF,TGTGCCAGCTCCAGGGGGCTGAACACTGAAGCTTTCTTT
-,TRBV10-2,TRBJ1-1,TRBD1,CASSERGRGAFF,TGCGCCAGCTCTGAGAGGGGGCGGGGAGCTTTCTTT
-,TRBV18,TRBJ2-7,-,CASSPQDSGEQYF,TGTGCCAGCTCACCCCAAGACTCAGGGGAGCAGTACTTC
-,TRBV5-1,TRBJ2-3,TRBD2,CASSLDGGGSTDTQYF,TGCGCCAGCAGCTTGGATGGCGGGGGGAGCACAGATACGCAGTATTTT
-,TRBV6-6,TRBJ2-3,TRBD2,CASSVLAGGLTDTQYF,TGTGCCAGCAGTGTTCTAGCGGGAGGCCTCACAGATACGCAGTATTTT
-,TRBV12-3/TRBV12-4,TRBJ2-3,-,CASRYSGADTQYF,TGTGCCAGCAGATACAGCGGAGCAGATACGCAGTATTTT
-,TRBV6-6,TRBJ1-4,TRBD1,CASSGHRDREGKLFF,TGTGCCAGCAGTGGTCACCGGGACAGGGAGGGAAAACTGTTTTTT
-,TRBV7-3,TRBJ2-3,-,CASSLRASGSPGDTQYF,TGTGCCAGCAGCTTAAGAGCGAGCGGCAGCCCGGGAGATACGCAGTATTTT
-,TRBV28,TRBJ2-5,TRBD2,CASSLGTSGYEETQYF,TGTGCCAGCAGTTTAGGGACTAGCGGATATGAGGAGACCCAGTACTTC
-,TRBV6-1,TRBJ1-1,TRBD1,CASSGRTGTVNTEAFF,TGTGCCAGCAGTGGACGCACCGGGACAGTGAACACTGAAGCTTTCTTT
-,TRBV7-6,TRBJ1-6,-,CASSSTGSMFSPLHF,TGTGCCAGCAGCTCCACCGGGTCCATGTTTTCACCCCTCCACTTT
-,TRBV4-1,TRBJ2-1,-,CASSPLITRGIDNEQFF,TGCGCCAGCAGCCCCCTGATTACCCGGGGGATCGACAATGAGCAGTTCTTC
-,TRBV4-2,TRBJ2-3,TRBD2,CASSQDGLAGGVTDTQYF,TGTGCCAGCAGCCAAGATGGACTAGCGGGAGGGGTCACAGATACGCAGTATTTT
-,TRBV2,TRBJ1-3,-,CASSPPTGNTIYF,TGTGCCAGCAGTCCCCCCACTGGAAACACCATATATTTT
-,TRBV12-3/TRBV12-4,TRBJ1-1,TRBD1,CASRTGMNTEAFF,TGTGCCAGCAGGACAGGGATGAACACTGAAGCTTTCTTT
-,TRBV5-4,TRBJ2-3,TRBD2,CASSLVALAGIIDTQYF,TGTGCCAGCAGCTTGGTGGCGCTAGCGGGGATTATAGATACGCAGTATTTT
-,TRBV14,TRBJ1-3,-,CASSLSYSSGNTIYF,TGTGCCAGCAGCCTCTCATACAGCTCTGGAAACACCATATATTTT
-,TRBV15,TRBJ1-6,-,CATSRDAGAYNSPLHF,TGTGCCACCAGCAGAGATGCGGGGGCTTATAATTCACCCCTCCACTTT